What follows describes a single T cell receptor beta chain. Assay used: immunoSEQ multiplex PCR; TCRdb lists only in-frame clones, some missing. The data show approximately 100,000 clones, with 65% to 75% seen just once and approximately 5.9% held by the top ten. This specimen comes from a study of blood T cell repertoires in COVID-19. The germline gives CDR1 MGHRA, CDR2 YSYEKL. Trimming removed 4 bases at V and 6 bases at J, with 13 bases between. CDR3 length: 13 residues. The sequenced sample consisted of peripheral blood. The receptor's source is a man older than 75 with acute or convalescent COVID-19. This rearrangement joins TRBV4-1 to TRBJ2-7, with D perhaps matching TRBD2 (7 bases). CDR3 amino acids: CASSRSGTIEQYF. In DNA, the CDR3 is TGCGCCAGCAGCCGAAGCGGGACAATCGAGCAGTACTTC.